This T cell receptor (beta chain) appears in the sequencing data of a study of T cell responses to AZD1222 COVID-19 vaccine. Overall study results and limits: Clonal diversity was possibly underestimated, and the donors were mostly white British, with more females. Vaccine-related CD4 TCRs covered spike, predominating at 160-218 and 743-854. Unmutated variant regions reportedly attract nearly half of all spike-specific TCRs. Seropositive status at baseline applied to only 5 or 6 AZD1222 recipients.

The CDR3 consists of 14 residues. The germline V and J ends were trimmed by 3 bases and 4 bases, with 12 bases remaining between them. Germline loops: CDR1 SGHNT, CDR2 YENEEA. For this clone: The antigen remains undetermined.

Method: immunoSEQ multiplex PCR; TCRdb's copy keeps in-frame clones and lacks some. The sample yields 150,000 to 200,000 clones, about 90% seen once. This rearrangement joins TRBV11-3 to TRBJ1-2, with D possibly being TRBD1 (5 bases). The TCR sequence derives from an adult in good health. The input for sequencing was peripheral blood, taken on day 0 of MenACWY control vaccination. The CDR3 loop reads CASSFRGGTYGYTF. The CDR3 DNA is TGTGCCAGCAGCTTTCGGGGCGGAACCTATGGCTACACCTTC.